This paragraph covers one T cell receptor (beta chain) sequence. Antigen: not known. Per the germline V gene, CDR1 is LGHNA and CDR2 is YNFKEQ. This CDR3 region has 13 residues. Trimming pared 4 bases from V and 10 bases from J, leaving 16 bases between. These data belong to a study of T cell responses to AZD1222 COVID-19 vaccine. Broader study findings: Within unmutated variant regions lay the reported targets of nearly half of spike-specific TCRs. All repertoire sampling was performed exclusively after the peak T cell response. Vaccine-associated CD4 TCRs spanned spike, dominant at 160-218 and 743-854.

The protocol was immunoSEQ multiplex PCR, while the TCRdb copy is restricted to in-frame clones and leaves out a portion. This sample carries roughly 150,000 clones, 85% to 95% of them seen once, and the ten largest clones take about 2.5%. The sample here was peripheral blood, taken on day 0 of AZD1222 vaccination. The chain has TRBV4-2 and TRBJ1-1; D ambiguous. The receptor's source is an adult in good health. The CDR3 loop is CASSLGSRGAAFF. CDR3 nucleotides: TGTGCCAGCAGCCTCGGCTCTCGGGGTGCAGCTTTCTTT.